This TCR beta chain was documented in a study of shared clonotypes between healthy human individuals. CDR1 LNHDA and CDR2 SQIVND come from the germline V gene (reference sequence). Deletions cut 7 bases from V and 3 bases from J, with 19 bases between. This CDR3 comprises 16 residues. Concerning this clone itself: Its antigen is unidentified.

The study, taken as a whole, reports: Among donors, clonotype sharing was expected to be affected by sequencing depth.

The authors distributed each subset's genomic DNA evenly over several immunoSEQ plates. Authors' methods: With immunoSEQ giving junction-only sequences and no quality scores, filtering differed. Sequencing was performed with immunoSEQ multiplex PCR; in TCRdb, only in-frame clones are kept and a portion is missing. Clone size and the V and J calls come from that table; the DNA yielded D and trimming. The sample comprises about 470,000 clones, about four fifths of which are singletons, and around 14% rests with the top ten. This TCR was sampled from a woman in her forties in good health. Some clones in this sample may be carry-over from other donors' samples. The chain joins TRBV19 to TRBJ2-4, with D possibly called TRBD1 or TRBD2 (5 bases each). Sequencing input: PBMCs. The CDR3 here is CASTPRPGDLKNIQYF. As DNA, the CDR3 is TGTGCCAGTACCCCAAGACCCGGGGACCTCAAAAACATTCAGTACTTC.